The 22 T cell receptor beta chains below were found in one sample sequenced in a study of response to subunit inactivated influenza vaccine. TCRdb itself ran the RT-PCR reads through MiXCR, one entry per CDR3 protein. Of roughly 180,000 distinct CDR3 sequences in the sample, about 9% were seen once. The sample was non-naive T cells sorted from PBMCs, taken on the day of vaccination. The source of these receptors is a man aged 45 to 65 who received an inactivated influenza vaccine.

The V gene is TRBV15, the J gene TRBJ1-2, with a weak D call TRBD1 (6 bases). This CDR3 is 15 amino acids long. Germline CDR1 LNHNV, CDR2 YYDKDF (reference sequence). The V and J ends lost 0 bases and 4 bases respectively, with 12 bases between them. DNA of the CDR3: TGTGCCACCAGCAGAGATATCGGGACACCCTATGGCTACACCTTC. It translates to CATSRDIGTPYGYTF.

This clonotype has a handful of counts. This chain uses TRBV10-3 with TRBJ2-1; D may be TRBD2 (5 bases). Germline-derived CDR1 and CDR2 are ENHRY and SYGVKD. V lost 0 bases and J 9 bases, leaving 6 bases between the germline ends. The CDR3 is made up of 12 amino acids. CDR3 amino acids: CAISESAAEQFF. CDR3 DNA: TGTGCCATCAGTGAGTCAGCGGCTGAGCAGTTCTTC.

This clonotype was seen many times. The CDR3 region has the DNA TGTGCCAGCAGCTCTGGTAGCGGGAGTTACGAGCAGTACTTC. Its translation is CASSSGSGSYEQYF. This chain uses TRBV7-9 with TRBJ2-7; 9 bases line up with TRBD2. The CDR3 length is 14 residues. V shed 4 bases, J shed 4 bases, and the junction held 5 bases outside the gene matches. Germline CDR1 SEHNR, CDR2 FQNEAQ (reference sequence).

This chain joins TRBV5-4 and TRBJ2-2, with D perhaps assigned TRBD1 or TRBD2 (6 bases each). V lost 3 bases to trimming and J lost 7 bases, with 16 bases between them. Germline-derived CDR1 and CDR2 are SGHNT and YYREEE (reference sequence). The CDR3 covers 15 residues. CDR3 residues: CASSSRGPGGGELFF. DNA of the CDR3: TGTGCCAGCAGCTCCCGGGGGCCTGGGGGCGGGGAGCTGTTTTTT.

This clonotype was seen more than once but under ten times. The CDR3 DNA is TGCAGTGCTAGAGATGTTGGGGGTGGGAAGACCCAGTACTTC. Protein sequence: CSARDVGGGKTQYF. The chain couples TRBV20-1 to TRBJ2-5; D may match TRBD1 or TRBD2 (5 bases each). V was trimmed by 0 bases and J by 6 bases, leaving 14 bases between them. The CDR3 totals 14 residues. Germline V gives CDR1 DFQATT, CDR2 SNEGSKA (reference sequence).

This chain connects TRBV21-1 to TRBJ1-1. TRBV21-1 is classified as a pseudogene. CDR3 length: 15 amino acids. The CDR3 protein is CASSKEGTMNTEAFF. CDR3 DNA: TGTGCCAGCAGCAAAGAGGGCACAATGAACACTGAAGCTTTCTTT.

This clonotype was seen only a few times. J is TRBJ1-6 and V is TRBV5-4, with D perhaps matching TRBD1 (6 bases). The CDR3 is 12 amino acids. Trimming removed 10 bases at V and 6 bases at J, with 11 bases between. Germline CDR1 is SGHNT and CDR2 is YYREEE (reference sequence). CDR3 in amino acids: CADGGSNSPLHF. Here the CDR3 DNA reads TGTGCCGATGGGGGCAGTAATTCACCCCTCCACTTT.

This clonotype was counted only a few times. V usage is TRBV7-6 and J usage is TRBJ2-7; 10 bases line up with TRBD1. CDR1 and CDR2 (germline): SGHVS, FNYEAQ. The V and J ends lost 4 bases and 5 bases, in that order; junction bases with no gene match: 11. This CDR3 region has 16 residues. The CDR3 spells CASSSWSGTGDHEQYF. The CDR3 DNA follows: TGTGCCAGCAGCTCCTGGAGCGGGACAGGGGACCACGAGCAGTACTTC.

This sequence joins TRBV7-8 and TRBJ2-1; D is uncertain. The CDR3 covers 11 residues. The V end was cut by 0 bases, the J end by 8 bases, with 2 bases between. Germline CDR1 is SGHVS and CDR2 is FQNEAQ. The CDR3: CASSLAYEQFF. In DNA form, the CDR3 reads TGTGCCAGCAGCTTAGCATATGAGCAGTTCTTC.

This clonotype was counted at least ten times. V and J are TRBV3-1 and TRBJ1-4; 12 nucleotides line up with TRBD1. Per germline, CDR1 LGHDT and CDR2 YNNKEL (reference sequence). There are 16 residues in the CDR3. Trimming removed 5 bases from V and 7 bases from J; junction bases left unmatched: 8. CDR3 amino acids: CASSSGTGGSIEKLFF. The CDR3, as DNA: TGTGCCAGCAGCTCCGGGACAGGGGGCTCGATTGAAAAACTGTTTTTT.

The chain recombines TRBV10-3 with TRBJ1-2; D is possibly TRBD1 (6 bases). The CDR3 extends over 14 amino acids. The ends were cut back, 3 bases at V and 2 bases at J, with 10 bases in the middle. Germline V lookup: CDR1 ENHRY, CDR2 SYGVKD. The CDR3 reads CAISDQGRNYGYTF. CDR3 nucleotides: TGTGCCATCAGTGATCAGGGGAGGAACTATGGCTACACCTTC.

This clonotype was observed many times. The limits of the CDR3 on the DNA are not certain, so only TCRdb's listed CDR3 is given. V usage is TRBV12-3 or TRBV12-4 and J usage is TRBJ2-7; the DNA was not compared with TRBD2, the D call given in the table. The CDR3 length is 15 residues, termini included. CDR3 protein: CASSSSASGTYEQYF.

This clonotype was detected ten times or more. Written as DNA, the CDR3 is TGTGCCAGCAATCCTAGCGGGCCCCGGGATACGCAGTATTTT. This translates into CASNPSGPRDTQYF. This chain joins TRBV12-3 or TRBV12-4 and TRBJ2-3; 8 nucleotides agree with TRBD2. This CDR3 spans 14 amino acids. The junction had 9 bases not matched to a gene; V was cut back by 7 bases and J by 6 bases.

The chain's CDR3 is CSARAWGIETEAFF. CDR3 DNA: TGCAGTGCTAGAGCTTGGGGTATCGAGACTGAAGCTTTCTTT. The chain recombines TRBV20-1 with TRBJ1-1; D is undetermined. Trimming took off 1 base at V and 5 bases at J, with 14 bases between the two ends. Germline loops: CDR1 DFQATT, CDR2 SNEGSKA (reference sequence). The CDR3 contains 14 residues.

There are many counts of this clonotype. V usage is TRBV7-9 and J usage is TRBJ1-1; D gene uncertain. The germline V gene encodes CDR1 SEHNR and CDR2 FQNEAQ (reference sequence). The ends were cut back, 1 base at V and 0 bases at J, with 6 bases in the middle. This CDR3 has 14 residues. The CDR3 here is CASSLGAVNTEAFF. For the CDR3, the DNA is TGTGCCAGCAGCTTAGGGGCAGTGAACACTGAAGCTTTCTTT. Full variable domain (rest looked up from reference TRBV7-9 and TRBJ1-1): DTGVSQNPRHKITKRGQNVTFRCDPISEHNRLYWYRQTLGQGPEFLTYFQNEAQLEKSRLLSDRFSAERPKGSFSTLEIQRTEQGDSAMYLCASSLGAVNTEAFFGQGTRLTVV.

This clonotype was counted many times. The rearrangement links TRBV7-9 to TRBJ1-1; the D is unclear. The V gene's germline CDR1 is SEHNR and CDR2 FQNEAQ (reference sequence). Trimming removed 3 bases at V and 4 bases at J, with 12 bases between. The CDR3 runs to 14 residues. CDR3 in DNA: TGTGCCAGCAGCTTGCGAGGCCCACCCACTGAAGCTTTCTTT. Its translation: CASSLRGPPTEAFF.

This clonotype came up many times. The chain joins TRBV3-1 to TRBJ1-2; D call uncertain. The CDR3 runs 14 residues. Germline V gene sequence: CDR1 LGHDT, CDR2 YNNKEL (reference sequence). Trimming took 4 bases from V and 4 from J, leaving 13 bases between them. The CDR3 reads CASSRNREGYGYTF. The CDR3 bases are TGTGCCAGCAGCCGCAACCGGGAAGGCTATGGCTACACCTTC.

This clonotype has only a few counts. The chain uses TRBV24-1 and TRBJ2-3; no firm D call. V was shortened by 4 bases and J by 1 base, with 8 bases between the two germline ends. This CDR3 has 14 amino acids. Germline V gives CDR1 KGHDR, CDR2 SFDVKD. In DNA form, the CDR3 reads TGTGCCACCAGTGACCCGGACGGCACAGATACGCAGTATTTT. Its translation: CATSDPDGTDTQYF.

The rearrangement uses TRBV15 and TRBJ1-5; 7 nucleotides align to TRBD1. Germline trimming cut 4 bases from V and 2 bases from J; bases unmatched to any gene: 2. Germline lookup yields CDR1 LNHNV and CDR2 YYDKDF (reference sequence). CDR3 length: 14 amino acids. In DNA form, the CDR3 reads TGTGCCACCAGCATCGGGACAGGCAATCAGCCCCAGCATTTT. Its protein product is CATSIGTGNQPQHF.

This clonotype was found many times. The chain links TRBV20-1 to TRBJ2-7; tentatively, D is TRBD1 (5 bases). Per the germline V gene, CDR1 is DFQATT and CDR2 is SNEGSKA (reference sequence). The CDR3 spans 14 residues. V was clipped by 3 bases and J by 6 bases, with 18 bases between them. The CDR3 coding sequence is TGCAGTGCTAGGGGGCAGACCCGCGCGGCCGAGCAGTACTTC. It yields the protein CSARGQTRAAEQYF.

The rearrangement links TRBV11-1 to TRBJ2-1, with 8 bases identical to TRBD1. J was trimmed by 3 bases and V by 3 bases; bases with no gene match: 4. Germline V gene lookup returns CDR1 SGHAT and CDR2 FQDESV (reference sequence). This CDR3 has 15 amino acids. In DNA form, the CDR3 reads TGTGCCAGCAGCTTCGGACAGGGACTCTACAATGAGCAGTTCTTC. Its protein is CASSFGQGLYNEQFF.

This clonotype has more than one count but fewer than ten. The rearrangement joins TRBV7-2 to TRBJ2-5; D is unresolved. The CDR3 is 13 residues long. Trimming removed 5 bases at V and 5 bases at J, with 12 bases between. The germline gives CDR1 SGHTA, CDR2 FQGNSA. CDR3 sequence reads: CASSPGSKETQYF. For the CDR3, the DNA is TGTGCCAGCAGCCCGGGCAGTAAGGAGACCCAGTACTTC.